This TCR beta chain was recovered during a study of cytomegalovirus exposure and HLA in healthy donors. Study summary: The roughly 100 million unique TCR beta sequences, from around 200 million T cells, were found by an earlier analysis.

Study findings and constraints: In an earlier analysis, productive rearrangement rates for most beta V segments clustered near 87% or 30%. Investigators reported approximately 170 TCR beta chains as tied to cytomegalovirus. In a later analysis, several top co-occurrence clusters appeared linked to parvovirus B19, influenza, CMV and Epstein-Barr virus.

On this clone itself: Its antigen is not identified.

It was with 60 Vbeta and 13 Jbeta primers that the PCR ran. Measured with immunoSEQ multiplex PCR; TCRdb has only the in-frame clones, and not every one. The sample shows about 170,000 clones, around four fifths of them seen only once. Unmatched junction bases numbered 6, after V lost 4 bases and J lost 9 bases. Germline-derived CDR1 and CDR2 are MDHEN and SYDVKM. The CDR3 is 15 amino acids. Sequenced material: PBMCs. The clonotype comes from a woman under 40 in good health and CMV-seropositive. V and J are TRBV28 and TRBJ2-1; 13 bases match TRBD2. In nucleotides, the CDR3 is TGTGCCAGCAGTTCCACTAGCGGGAGGGCCGCTGAGCAGTTCTTC. Its protein product is CASSSTSGRAAEQFF.